Below, 15 T cell receptor beta chains from the same sample are listed, as sequenced in a study of monozygotic twins with inflammatory bowel disease. Each CDR3 protein gets one entry in TCRdb, which reprocessed the 5' RACE reads and gives no DNA. Here the sample table reports approximately 380,000 distinct CDR3 sequences. Sequencing was performed on blood. The receptors originated from a human donor with ulcerative colitis or Crohn's disease, or a healthy co-twin of an affected twin (not recorded which).

V gene TRBV4-3 combines with J gene TRBJ2-4. Germline V lookup: CDR1 LGHNA, CDR2 YSLEER. CDR3 size: 16 residues. CDR3 amino acids: CASSQAIEKAKNIQYF.

This sequence joins TRBV7-9 and TRBJ2-1; TCRdb reports TRBD1, a call that lacks DNA to check it against. CDR1 and CDR2 from the germline V gene are SEHNR and FQNEAQ (reference sequence). The CDR3 length is 17 residues. The CDR3 is CASSVSQGAKLLNEQFF.

This rearrangement joins TRBV5-4 to TRBJ1-4; TCRdb reports TRBD1, a call that lacks DNA to check it against. Per the germline V gene, CDR1 is SGHNT and CDR2 is YYREEE (reference sequence). The CDR3 runs to 15 residues. The CDR3 loop reads CASSQQDRESEKLFF.

The chain joins TRBV18 to TRBJ2-2; TCRdb names TRBD2, which stays unverified in the absence of DNA. The V gene's germline CDR1 is KGHSH and CDR2 LQKENI. This CDR3 comprises 17 residues. The CDR3: CASSPPRAESNTGELFF.

The CDR3 region is CASSPPDRGRGSNQPQHF. This chain connects TRBV12-3 or TRBV12-4 to TRBJ1-5; TCRdb lists TRBD1, though no DNA is available to test this call. The CDR3 sequence is 18 residues long.

The rearrangement links TRBV30 to TRBJ1-1. Germline CDR1 and CDR2: GTSNPN and SVGIG (reference sequence). The CDR3 loop spans 15 amino acids. Here the CDR3 reads CAWSVAGGPTLGAFF.

The V and J genes are TRBV5-1 and TRBJ2-1. The CDR3 covers 16 residues. Germline loops: CDR1 SGHRS, CDR2 YFSETQ. The CDR3 is CASSLGVVSSYNEQFF.

The chain joins TRBV9 to TRBJ1-6; TCRdb gives TRBD1 as the D gene, but with no DNA this cannot be confirmed. The CDR3 extends over 15 amino acids. CDR1 and CDR2 from the germline V gene are SGDLS and YYNGEE. The CDR3 loop is CASSARQGSNSPLHF.

The chain couples TRBV5-6 to TRBJ1-1; TCRdb picks TRBD1, but there is no DNA to check that call. CDR3 length: 15 residues. Germline V lookup: CDR1 SGHDT, CDR2 YYEEEE. The CDR3 sequence is CASSLLGRASTEAFF.

This chain links TRBV6-2 or TRBV6-3 with TRBJ1-5; TCRdb returns TRBD1, unconfirmable since there is no DNA. The germline CDR1 and CDR2 sequences are MNHEY and SVGEGT. CDR3 size: 13 residues. The CDR3 reads CATRDSAEQPQHF.

This chain joins TRBV12-3 or TRBV12-4 and TRBJ2-4; TCRdb's D gene call, TRBD1, goes unchecked for lack of DNA. The CDR3 sequence is 17 residues long. The CDR3 reads CASSPGQGGLTKNIQYF.

The chain combines TRBV7-2 with TRBJ1-6; the D gene TCRdb calls, TRBD1, cannot be checked with no DNA. CDR1 and CDR2 (germline): SGHTA, FQGNSA. The CDR3 extends over 14 amino acids. The CDR3 loop reads CASTFSGRDSPLHF.

This sequence joins TRBV6-1 and TRBJ2-5; without DNA, the TCRdb call of TRBD2 cannot be checked. This CDR3 contains 15 residues. The germline V gene encodes CDR1 MNHNS and CDR2 SASEGT. This CDR3 is CASSEPGLAIVTQYF.

The gene calls are TRBV19 and TRBJ1-4. This CDR3 is built from 15 residues. Germline V gene sequence: CDR1 LNHDA, CDR2 SQIVND (reference sequence). CDR3 loop: CASSPRSGGTEKLFF.

The chain recombines TRBV7-3 with TRBJ2-1; the TCRdb call, TRBD2, lacks DNA for checking. The CDR3 consists of 15 residues. Per the germline V gene, CDR1 is SGHTA and CDR2 is FQGTGA. The CDR3 protein is CASSSGLAGFNEQFF.